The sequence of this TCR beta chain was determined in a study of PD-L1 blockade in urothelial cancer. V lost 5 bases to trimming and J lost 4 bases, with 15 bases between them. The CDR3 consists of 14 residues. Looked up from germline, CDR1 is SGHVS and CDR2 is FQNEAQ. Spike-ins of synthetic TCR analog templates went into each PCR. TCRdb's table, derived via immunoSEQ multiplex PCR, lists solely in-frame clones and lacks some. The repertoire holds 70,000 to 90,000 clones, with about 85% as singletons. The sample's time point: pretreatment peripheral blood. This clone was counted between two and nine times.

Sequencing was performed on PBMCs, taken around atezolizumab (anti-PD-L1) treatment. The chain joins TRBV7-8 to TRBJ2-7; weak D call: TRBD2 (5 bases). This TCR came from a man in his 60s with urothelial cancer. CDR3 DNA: TGTGCCAGCAGCCGGGGTTTACGAAGGTACGAGCAGTACTTC. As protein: CASSRGLRRYEQYF.